This T cell receptor beta chain is from a study of T cells after yellow fever vaccination. Study outcomes and limitations: CD4 and CD8 compartments shared a small share of clonotypes.

The germline V and J ends were trimmed by 5 bases and 5 bases, with 21 bases remaining between them. The germline V gene encodes CDR1 KGHDR and CDR2 SFDVKD. This CDR3 contains 17 residues. TCRdb recomputed calls from the 5' RACE reads with MiXCR, one row per CDR3 protein. In the table there are tens of thousands of distinct CDR3 sequences, approximately 7% of which are singletons. A few counts support this clonotype. Its cognate antigen is unknown. This TCR was sampled from a man younger than 30 who received the YFV17D yellow fever vaccine. The material sequenced was CD8+ T cells sorted from PBMCs, taken 5 to 6 days after the first yellow fever vaccination. The rearrangement joins TRBV24-1 to TRBJ2-1; D gene ambiguous. The CDR3 here is CATSAPPRNSVHNEQFF. In nucleotides, the CDR3 is TGTGCCACCAGTGCCCCACCCCGGAATTCGGTCCACAATGAGCAGTTCTTC.